A selection of T cell receptor beta chains follows, all from one sample in a study of cytomegalovirus exposure and HLA in healthy donors. The method was immunoSEQ multiplex PCR; TCRdb's version includes in-frame clones alone and lacks a portion of them. The sample shows 120,000 to 150,000 clones, about 75% of them seen only once. The sample taken for sequencing was PBMCs. These receptors all come from a man in his forties in good health and CMV-seronegative. Both conserved end residues are part of each CDR3. Fields, in order: J gene, D gene, V gene, clone size, CDR3 protein, CDR3 DNA. A D gene is named only where the DNA matches it firmly. A clone size is listed for some rows: how often the clone was seen (once, few, many), or a class if it is expanded.

TRBJ2-5 | TRBD1 | TRBV6-5 | - | CASSPPDREETQYF | TGTGCCAGCAGTCCCCCCGACAGGGAAGAGACCCAGTACTTC
TRBJ2-5 | TRBD2 | TRBV7-8 | - | CASSLTSGGRETQYF | TGTGCCAGCAGCTTGACTAGCGGGGGGCGGGAGACCCAGTACTTC
TRBJ1-4 | TRBD1 | TRBV5-1 | - | CASSPGTGGAWEKLFF | TGCGCCAGCAGCCCCGGGACAGGGGGCGCTTGGGAAAAACTGTTTTTT
TRBJ2-1 | - | TRBV25-1 | - | CASSESPGTYNEQFF | TGTGCCAGCAGTGAATCCCCGGGGACATACAATGAGCAGTTCTTC
TRBJ2-7 | - | TRBV9 | - | CASSVDEGGAYREQYF | TGTGCCAGCAGCGTGGACGAGGGGGGGGCCTATCGGGAGCAGTACTTC
TRBJ1-6 | TRBD1 | TRBV6-6 | - | CASRLDRENSPLHF | TGTGCCAGTAGACTGGACAGGGAAAATTCACCCCTCCACTTT
TRBJ2-2 | - | TRBV4-3 | few | CASSRRDRHTGELFF | TGCGCCAGCAGCCGGCGGGACCGGCACACCGGGGAGCTGTTTTTT
TRBJ1-1 | - | TRBV2 | - | CASKRGLNTEAFF | TGTGCCAGCAAGAGGGGACTCAACACTGAAGCTTTCTTT
TRBJ2-4 | - | TRBV5-1 | - | CASSPGEGFRNIQYF | TGCGCCAGCAGCCCGGGAGAGGGATTCAGGAACATTCAGTACTTC
TRBJ2-1 | - | TRBV4-2 | - | CASSQDAGDSYNEQFF | TGTGCCAGCAGCCAAGATGCAGGGGACTCCTACAATGAGCAGTTCTTC
TRBJ2-1 | TRBD1 | TRBV6-6 | - | CASSPLPGQGFNEQFF | TGTGCCAGCAGCCCCCTTCCGGGACAGGGTTTCAATGAGCAGTTCTTC
TRBJ1-5 | - | TRBV4-2 | - | CASSQEVWAMGNQPQHF | TGTGCCAGCAGCCAAGAAGTTTGGGCAATGGGCAATCAGCCCCAGCATTTT
TRBJ1-2 | TRBD1 | TRBV28 | - | CASSFYSGTGGGYTF | TGTGCCAGCAGTTTTTATTCTGGGACAGGGGGGGGCTACACCTTC
TRBJ2-4 | - | TRBV19 | - | CASSLRRGIQYF | TGTGCCAGTAGTTTGAGGAGAGGCATTCAGTACTTC
TRBJ1-5 | - | TRBV6-6 | - | CASSPEGEGNQPQHF | TGTGCCAGCAGCCCCGAGGGCGAGGGAAATCAGCCCCAGCATTTT
TRBJ2-4 | - | TRBV7-2 | once | CASSPRRAAGRKNIQYF | TGTGCCAGCAGCCCCCGAAGGGCGGCCGGGAGAAAAAACATTCAGTACTTC
TRBJ2-7 | - | TRBV28 | - | CASSYSMAGTLTYEQYF | TGTGCCAGCAGTTACTCAATGGCCGGGACACTCACCTACGAGCAGTACTTC
TRBJ1-6 | TRBD1 | TRBV6-5 | few | CASRVDRGNSPLHF | TGTGCCAGCAGGGTGGACAGGGGTAATTCACCCCTCCACTTT
TRBJ1-2 | TRBD1 | TRBV5-1 | - | CASSPTGNGYTF | TGCGCCAGCAGCCCGACAGGGAACGGCTACACCTTC
TRBJ1-2 | - | TRBV5-6 | - | CASSFSPGDGYTF | TGTGCCAGCAGCTTTTCCCCAGGGGATGGCTACACCTTC
TRBJ2-1 | TRBD1 | TRBV5-6 | once | CASSGRQGARGLSYNEQFF | TGTGCCAGCAGCGGCCGACAGGGGGCGCGGGGACTATCCTACAATGAGCAGTTCTTC
TRBJ2-5 | TRBD2 | TRBV7-2 | - | CASSASGGAGEETQYF | TGTGCCAGCAGCGCTAGCGGGGGGGCGGGCGAAGAGACCCAGTACTTC
TRBJ2-3 | TRBD2 | TRBV9 | - | CASSPARGGTDTQYF | TGTGCCAGCAGCCCAGCACGGGGGGGCACAGATACGCAGTATTTT
TRBJ1-2 | - | TRBV5-1 | - | CASSLDRSYGYTF | TGCGCCAGCAGCTTGGACAGGAGCTATGGCTACACCTTC
TRBJ2-3 | - | TRBV4-3 | - | CASSSSRSSTDTQYF | TGCGCCAGCTCCTCTTCTAGGTCTAGCACAGATACGCAGTATTTT
TRBJ2-2 | - | TRBV5-6 | few | CASSSGSLELFF | TGTGCCAGCAGCTCCGGGTCGCTGGAGCTGTTTTTT
TRBJ2-1 | - | TRBV13 | - | CASSKRESYNEQFF | TGTGCCAGCAGTAAGAGGGAATCCTACAATGAGCAGTTCTTC
TRBJ2-7 | - | TRBV5-8 | - | CASSSDTGLTAREQYF | TGTGCCAGCAGCTCGGATACCGGACTCACAGCCCGCGAGCAGTACTTC
TRBJ2-1 | TRBD2 | TRBV12-5 | - | CASGLGLAGGDEQFF | TGTGCTAGTGGTTTGGGGCTAGCGGGGGGGGATGAGCAGTTCTTC
TRBJ1-6 | - | TRBV19 | - | CAISFFDRSSYNSPLHF | TGTGCCATCTCGTTCTTCGACAGGAGCTCCTATAATTCACCCCTCCACTTT
TRBJ2-5 | - | TRBV10-1 | - | CASSESMAGASETQYF | TGCGCCAGCAGTGAGTCGATGGCGGGGGCATCAGAGACCCAGTACTTC
TRBJ2-2 | TRBD1 | TRBV19 | - | CASRETGVGELFF | TGTGCCAGTAGGGAGACAGGGGTCGGGGAGCTGTTTTTT
TRBJ1-3 | - | TRBV5-4 | - | CASSLEGNAGNTIYF | TGTGCCAGCAGCTTGGAGGGGAACGCTGGAAACACCATATATTTT
TRBJ1-2 | - | TRBV30 | - | CAWVTTDSYGYTF | TGTGCCTGGGTTACGACTGACAGCTATGGCTACACCTTC
TRBJ1-1 | - | TRBV5-6 | - | CASSLGAGLQNTEAFF | TGTGCCAGCAGCTTGGGGGCAGGGCTGCAGAACACTGAAGCTTTCTTT
TRBJ1-5 | - | TRBV2 | - | CASRGWAQGGLNQPQHF | TGTGCCAGCAGGGGGTGGGCACAGGGTGGATTGAATCAGCCCCAGCATTTT
TRBJ1-3 | - | TRBV6-1 | - | CASSGSRGTASGNTIYF | TGTGCCAGCAGTGGGTCGCGGGGAACCGCCTCTGGAAACACCATATATTTT
TRBJ1-1 | - | TRBV5-1 | - | CASSLVHSLTEAFF | TGCGCCAGCAGCTTGGTCCACAGCCTCACTGAAGCTTTCTTT
TRBJ1-5 | TRBD1 | TRBV6-6 | few | CASSPTGAANQPQHF | TGTGCCAGCAGTCCAACAGGGGCCGCTAATCAGCCCCAGCATTTT
TRBJ2-3 | TRBD2 | TRBV9 | - | CASSVTAGGTGDTQYF | TGTGCCAGCAGCGTTACTGCGGGGGGGACCGGAGATACGCAGTATTTT
TRBJ2-7 | TRBD2 | TRBV11-2 | - | CASSPRLAGGHEQYF | TGTGCCAGCAGCCCCAGACTAGCGGGGGGCCACGAGCAGTACTTC
TRBJ1-3 | - | TRBV27 | - | CASSYSGYSGNTIYF | TGTGCCAGCAGTTACTCGGGTTACTCTGGAAACACCATATATTTT
TRBJ2-3 | TRBD1 | TRBV5-1 | - | CASSHSTGGRTDTQYF | TGCGCCAGCAGCCATTCAACAGGGGGCCGCACAGATACGCAGTATTTT
TRBJ2-1 | TRBD1 | TRBV29-1 | - | CSVVVVGDRAYNEQFF | TGCAGCGTTGTGGTGGTGGGGGACAGAGCCTACAATGAGCAGTTCTTC
TRBJ1-5 | TRBD1 | TRBV7-9 | - | CASSLQDRFSNQPQHF | TGTGCCAGCAGCTTACAGGACAGGTTTAGCAATCAGCCCCAGCATTTT
TRBJ1-2 | - | TRBV27 | once | CASSTFLTEGYTF | TGTGCCAGCAGTACCTTCTTGACTGAAGGCTACACCTTC
TRBJ1-2 | - | TRBV5-6 | - | CASSLGGAQYGYTF | TGTGCCAGCAGCCTAGGGGGGGCTCAGTATGGCTACACCTTC
TRBJ1-2 | - | TRBV18 | once | CASSPPTLRGYGYTF | TGTGCCAGCTCACCTCCGACCCTTCGGGGCTATGGCTACACCTTC
TRBJ1-1 | - | TRBV28 | - | CASSDPTANTEAFF | TGTGCCAGCTCAGATCCGACAGCTAACACTGAAGCTTTCTTT
TRBJ1-1 | - | TRBV6-5 | - | CASSYYQGTEREAGF | TGTGCCAGCAGTTACTACCAGGGGACCGAGCGGGAGGCGGGCTTT
TRBJ2-7 | TRBD1 | TRBV9 | - | CASSAHRGTGLPYEQYF | TGTGCCAGCAGCGCCCACCGCGGGACAGGGTTACCCTACGAGCAGTACTTC
TRBJ2-7 | - | TRBV18 | few | CASSPRGIEQYF | TGTGCCAGCTCACCACGCGGTATCGAGCAGTACTTC
TRBJ1-2 | - | TRBV28 | - | CASSGSGAYGYTF | TGTGCCAGCAGTGGGAGCGGGGCTTATGGCTACACCTTC
TRBJ2-5 | TRBD1 | TRBV7-6 | - | CASSLGGTGERETQYF | TGTGCCAGCAGCTTGGGGGGGACAGGGGAAAGGGAGACCCAGTACTTC
TRBJ1-2 | - | TRBV7-2 | few | CASSIPWAGDYGYTF | TGTGCCAGCAGCATCCCGTGGGCCGGCGACTATGGCTACACCTTC
TRBJ2-3 | - | TRBV30 | - | CAWTIFSTDTQYF | TGTGCCTGGACAATTTTTAGCACAGATACGCAGTATTTT
TRBJ1-2 | - | TRBV7-9 | - | CASSELRGSVGGYTF | TGTGCCAGCAGCGAGCTTCGGGGGTCTGTGGGAGGCTACACCTTC
TRBJ2-5 | - | TRBV7-6 | - | CASSLRWPQETQYF | TGTGCCAGCAGCTTACGTTGGCCGCAAGAGACCCAGTACTTC
TRBJ2-5 | - | TRBV6-7 | - | CASSYSIRRADKETQYF | TGTGCCAGCAGTTACTCGATCCGTAGAGCAGACAAAGAGACCCAGTACTTC
TRBJ2-5 | TRBD1 | TRBV28 | - | CASAPGGQGETQYF | TGTGCCAGCGCTCCTGGGGGACAGGGAGAGACCCAGTACTTC